A selection of T cell receptor beta chains follows, all from one sample in a study of CD8 T cells in Susac syndrome. TCRdb itself ran the immunoSEQ multiplex PCR reads through MiXCR, one entry per CDR3 protein. The sample shows about 150,000 distinct CDR3 sequences, approximately 93% of them seen only once. Sequences were obtained from CD4+ T cells from PBMCs. The origin of the receptors is a human donor in good health. The CDR3 runs from the conserved cysteine through the conserved F or W. The D gene is left open where the match is weak. Expanded clones are given a class, and other clones once, few, many or no size at all.

D	J	V	size	CDR3	DNA
NA	TRBJ1-2	TRBV5-4	NA	CASSLEGSANYGYTF	TGTGCCAGCAGCTTGGAGGGCAGCGCTAACTATGGCTACACCTTC
TRBD1	TRBJ1-1	TRBV6-5	NA	CASSRQGGHTEAFF	TGTGCCAGCAGTCGTCAGGGGGGTCACACTGAAGCTTTCTTT
NA	TRBJ1-2	TRBV7-9	NA	CASSFMTAQYGYTF	TGTGCCAGCAGCTTTATGACAGCGCAGTATGGCTACACCTTC
NA	TRBJ2-6	TRBV20-1	once	CSARESPGANVLTF	TGCAGTGCTAGAGAGTCCCCTGGGGCCAACGTCCTGACTTTC
NA	TRBJ2-1	TRBV19	NA	CATRQAPYNEQFF	TGTGCCACTCGACAGGCTCCCTACAATGAGCAGTTCTTC
NA	TRBJ1-1	TRBV19	NA	CASRADRNTEAFF	TGTGCCAGTCGAGCAGACCGCAACACTGAAGCTTTCTTT
TRBD2	TRBJ2-7	TRBV7-9	NA	CASSRGLDYNEQYF	TGTGCCAGCAGCCGGGGACTAGATTACAACGAGCAGTACTTC
TRBD1	TRBJ1-2	TRBV20-1	NA	CSGQGQGANYGYTF	TGCAGTGGACAGGGGCAAGGGGCTAACTATGGCTACACCTTC
TRBD2	TRBJ2-7	TRBV5-4	NA	CASSLERELSYEQYF	TGTGCCAGCAGCTTGGAGCGGGAGCTCTCCTACGAGCAGTACTTC
NA	TRBJ2-7	TRBV7-2	NA	CASSAGLGEQYF	TGTGCCAGCAGCGCGGGACTCGGGGAGCAGTACTTC
TRBD2	TRBJ2-7	TRBV6-5	NA	CASSFFRGSGGTLFNYEQYF	TGTGCCAGCAGTTTTTTTCGAGGTAGCGGGGGTACCCTGTTTAACTACGAGCAGTACTTC
NA	TRBJ2-7	TRBV5-1	NA	CASSASDHEQYF	TGCGCCAGCAGCGCCTCCGACCACGAGCAGTACTTC
TRBD2	TRBJ2-3	TRBV7-3	once	CASSQAGLAVLDTQYF	TGTGCCAGCAGCCAGGCGGGACTAGCGGTCCTGGATACGCAGTATTTT
NA	TRBJ1-1	TRBV7-2	NA	CASSLLISRTEAFF	TGTGCCAGCAGCTTATTGATATCGAGGACTGAAGCTTTCTTT
NA	TRBJ1-5	TRBV7-2	NA	CASSPGLREGDQPQHF	TGTGCCAGCAGCCCTGGGCTCCGGGAGGGGGATCAGCCCCAGCATTTT
NA	TRBJ2-1	TRBV18	NA	CASSPREAGTNYNEQFF	TGTGCCAGCTCACCACGAGAGGCAGGGACAAATTACAATGAGCAGTTCTTC
TRBD1	TRBJ2-7	TRBV2	few	CASSQTGGIYEQYF	TGTGCCAGCAGTCAGACAGGGGGCATCTACGAGCAGTACTTC
TRBD1	TRBJ1-2	TRBV12-3/TRBV12-4	NA	CASRLGGQGRLGYTF	TGTGCCAGCAGGTTGGGGGGACAGGGGCGTTTGGGCTACACCTTC
TRBD1	TRBJ1-2	TRBV2	once	CASSVIGGDYGYTF	TGTGCCAGCAGTGTTATAGGGGGCGACTATGGCTACACCTTC
NA	TRBJ1-5	TRBV2	NA	CASSVWGREDSNQPQHF	TGTGCCAGCAGTGTATGGGGCAGGGAAGATAGCAATCAGCCCCAGCATTTT
TRBD2	TRBJ2-2	TRBV25-1	NA	CASKTSGRADWTGELFF	TGTGCCAGCAAGACTAGCGGGAGGGCTGATTGGACCGGGGAGCTGTTTTTT
TRBD2	TRBJ2-1	TRBV7-9	NA	CASSLVGLAIEEQFF	TGTGCCAGCAGCTTAGTTGGACTAGCAATAGAAGAGCAGTTCTTC
NA	TRBJ2-5	TRBV27	NA	CASSTAGYRFKTQYF	TGTGCCAGCAGTACCGCAGGGTATCGGTTCAAGACCCAGTACTTC
TRBD1	TRBJ2-7	TRBV2	NA	CASSEGQGAYEQYF	TGTGCCAGCAGTGAAGGACAGGGGGCTTACGAGCAGTACTTC
NA	TRBJ2-7	TRBV7-2	NA	CASSLDGADYEQYF	TGTGCCAGCAGCTTAGACGGAGCGGATTACGAGCAGTACTTC
TRBD2	TRBJ2-2	TRBV5-1	NA	CASSPAREGGELFF	TGCGCCAGCAGCCCCGCTCGGGAGGGCGGGGAGCTGTTTTTT
TRBD2	TRBJ2-2	TRBV10-3	NA	CAISVASGNTGELFF	TGTGCCATCAGTGTGGCTAGCGGGAACACCGGGGAGCTGTTTTTT
TRBD2	TRBJ2-7	TRBV25-1	NA	CASSEGLAGGYEQYF	TGTGCCAGCAGTGAGGGACTAGCGGGAGGCTACGAGCAGTACTTC
TRBD1	TRBJ1-1	TRBV12-3/TRBV12-4	NA	CASTYVAGGTTEAFF	TGTGCCAGCACCTATGTGGCAGGGGGTACGACTGAAGCTTTCTTT
NA	TRBJ1-1	TRBV24-1	NA	CATSAIGGTEAFF	TGTGCCACCAGTGCAATAGGTGGGACTGAAGCTTTCTTT
NA	TRBJ1-2	TRBV10-3	NA	CAIRSDMNDGYTF	TGTGCCATCAGGTCGGACATGAACGATGGCTACACCTTC
NA	TRBJ1-5	TRBV12-3/TRBV12-4	NA	CASSLYIQPQHF	TGTGCCAGCAGTTTGTATATTCAGCCCCAGCATTTT
TRBD2	TRBJ2-3	TRBV10-2	once	CASTSGRAPDTDTQYF	TGCGCCAGCACTAGCGGGAGGGCCCCAGACACAGATACGCAGTATTTT
NA	TRBJ2-3	TRBV20-1	NA	CSARGTIGTQYF	TGCAGTGCTAGAGGAACTATTGGCACGCAGTATTTT
TRBD2	TRBJ2-2	TRBV2	NA	CASSSRTSGRFAGELFF	TGTGCCAGCAGCTCACGGACTAGCGGGAGATTTGCCGGGGAGCTGTTTTTT
TRBD1	TRBJ2-2	TRBV24-1	NA	CATRRQGNTGELFF	TGTGCCACCAGAAGACAGGGGAACACCGGGGAGCTGTTTTTT
NA	TRBJ1-1	TRBV3-1	NA	CASSQDLGANTEAFF	TGTGCCAGCAGCCAAGATCTCGGGGCGAACACTGAAGCTTTCTTT
NA	TRBJ2-1	TRBV5-1	NA	CASSHVNEQFF	TGCGCCAGCAGCCACGTAAATGAGCAGTTCTTC
NA	TRBJ1-2	TRBV6-1	NA	CASSEGLGSYGYTF	TGTGCCAGCAGTGAAGGGTTGGGAAGCTACGGCTACACCTTC
NA	TRBJ2-7	TRBV18	NA	CASSPLEAYEQYF	TGTGCCAGCTCACCCCTCGAAGCCTACGAGCAGTACTTC
NA	TRBJ2-7	TRBV18	NA	CASSPLGASYEQYF	TGTGCCAGCTCACCGCTAGGGGCCTCCTACGAGCAGTACTTC
TRBD2	TRBJ2-3	TRBV6-5	NA	CASSYTQAGLAGGPIFNTQYF	TGTGCCAGCAGTTACACCCAAGCGGGACTAGCGGGAGGGCCTATCTTCAATACGCAGTATTTT
TRBD1	TRBJ1-2	TRBV28	NA	CASSGQTYGYTF	TGTGCCAGTTCGGGACAGACCTATGGCTACACCTTC
NA	TRBJ2-2	TRBV6-2/TRBV6-3	once	CASSRGSRATGELFF	TGTGCCAGCAGCCGGGGGAGTCGGGCCACCGGGGAGCTGTTTTTT
NA	TRBJ2-7	TRBV29-1	NA	CSVGVGVSSYEQYF	TGCAGCGTTGGGGTGGGAGTATCGTCCTACGAGCAGTACTTC
NA	TRBJ1-3	TRBV10-3	NA	CAISVGNTIYF	TGTGCCATCAGTGTGGGAAACACCATATATTTT
NA	TRBJ1-1	TRBV9	few	CASSGGGTEAFF	TGTGCCAGCAGCGGGGGTGGCACTGAAGCTTTCTTT
NA	TRBJ2-1	TRBV19	NA	CASTRGQKNEQFF	TGTGCCAGTACGCGGGGACAGAAGAATGAGCAGTTCTTC
NA	TRBJ2-3	TRBV5-1	NA	CASSTISGGLSGNTQYF	TGCGCCAGCAGCACGATATCAGGGGGGCTGTCCGGGAATACGCAGTATTTT
TRBD1	TRBJ2-7	TRBV20-1	NA	CSAQQGKSYEQYF	TGCAGTGCTCAACAGGGGAAGTCCTACGAGCAGTACTTC
TRBD2	TRBJ2-1	TRBV4-1	NA	CASSRTSGSTEQFF	TGCGCCAGCAGCCGGACTAGCGGGAGTACTGAGCAGTTCTTC
NA	TRBJ1-2	TRBV6-5	NA	CATSERNGGYTF	TGTGCCACCTCGGAACGGAATGGGGGCTACACCTTC